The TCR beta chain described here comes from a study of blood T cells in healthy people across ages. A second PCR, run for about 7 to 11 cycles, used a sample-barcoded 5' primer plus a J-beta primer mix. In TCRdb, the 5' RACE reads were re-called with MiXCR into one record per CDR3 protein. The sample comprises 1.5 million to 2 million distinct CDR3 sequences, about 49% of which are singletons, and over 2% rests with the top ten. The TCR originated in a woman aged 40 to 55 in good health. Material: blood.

This chain's CDR3 is CASGDRGHETQYF. The CDR3 coding sequence is TGTGCCAGCGGGGACAGGGGGCATGAGACCCAGTACTTC. The chain employs TRBV12-3 or TRBV12-4 and TRBJ2-5; 12 nucleotides agree with TRBD1. The ends lost 8 bases at V and 5 bases at J; junction bases unmatched: 3. The CDR3 is 13 residues long.